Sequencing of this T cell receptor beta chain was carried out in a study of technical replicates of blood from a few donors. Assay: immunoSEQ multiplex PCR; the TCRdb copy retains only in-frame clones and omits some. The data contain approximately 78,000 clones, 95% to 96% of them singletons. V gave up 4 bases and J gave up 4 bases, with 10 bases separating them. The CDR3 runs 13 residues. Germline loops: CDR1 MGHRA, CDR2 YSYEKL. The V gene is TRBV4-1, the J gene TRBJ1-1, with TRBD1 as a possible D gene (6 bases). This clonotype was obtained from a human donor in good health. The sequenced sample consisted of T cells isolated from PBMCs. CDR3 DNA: TGCGCCAGCAGCCCCCCAGGGGCCACTGAAGCTTTCTTT. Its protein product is CASSPPGATEAFF.